Below, 23 T cell receptor beta chains from the same sample are listed, as sequenced in a study of shared clonotypes between healthy human individuals. TCRdb's table, derived via immunoSEQ multiplex PCR, lists solely in-frame clones and lacks some. In the table there are roughly 2.1 million clones, about 93% of which are singletons. CD45RO-negative, CCR7-selected cells formed the naive CD8 fraction, which excluded terminally differentiated effector memory CD45RA+ cells. Input material: naive CD8+ T cells from PBMCs. These receptors were taken from a man between 18 and 29 years old in good health. Some clones in this sample may be carry-over from other donors' samples.

The V call is TRBV6-1, the J call TRBJ2-7; D possibly corresponds to TRBD2 (6 bases). Looked up from germline, CDR1 is MNHNS and CDR2 is SASEGT. This CDR3 has 17 amino acids. V lost 2 bases and J lost 5, with 22 bases in between. The CDR3 reads CASSEWGASAPRDEQYF. For the CDR3, the DNA is TGTGCCAGCAGTGAATGGGGAGCTAGCGCACCTCGGGACGAGCAGTACTTC.

This sequence joins TRBV27 and TRBJ1-2; no firm D call. V lost 2 bases, J lost 6 bases, and 13 bases lay in between. CDR1 is MNHEY, CDR2 SMNVEV, per germline (reference sequence). The CDR3 spans 14 residues. CDR3 region: CASSLTRGGDGYTF. The CDR3 coding sequence is TGTGCCAGCAGTTTAACCCGGGGAGGTGATGGCTACACCTTC.

V usage is TRBV27 and J usage is TRBJ2-1; tentatively, D is TRBD2 (6 bases). V was pared by 0 bases and J by 6 bases, with 9 bases between. Looked up from germline, CDR1 is MNHEY and CDR2 is SMNVEV (reference sequence). This CDR3 has 14 amino acids. The CDR3 loop is CASSLSSGGNEQFF. CDR3 nucleotide sequence: TGTGCCAGCAGTTTATCGTCCGGGGGCAATGAGCAGTTCTTC.

A word on this clone: Within the sample, other DNA sequences also encode this same CDR3. This sequence joins TRBV5-6 and TRBJ1-5; no reliable D call. The CDR3 is 14 residues long. Germline V gene data show CDR1 as SGHDT and CDR2 as YYEEEE. Trimming cost V 0 bases and J 0 bases, with 4 bases left between them. CDR3 coding DNA: TGTGCCAGCAGCTTGGGTTCTAGCAATCAGCCCCAGCATTTT. It codes for CASSLGSSNQPQHF.

This sequence joins TRBV2 and TRBJ2-5; D possibly corresponds to TRBD2 (6 bases). The CDR3 loop spans 17 amino acids. CDR1 SNHLY and CDR2 FYNNEI come from the germline V gene. Trimming pared 10 bases from V and 5 bases from J, leaving 29 bases between. CDR3 sequence reads: CATLGPHPGRRDETQYF. CDR3 DNA: TGTGCCACCCTGGGACCGCACCCTGGGAGGCGGGATGAGACCCAGTACTTC.

J is TRBJ2-7 and V is TRBV6-5; D call uncertain. This CDR3 comprises 15 residues. Trimming removed 4 bases from V and 0 bases from J, with 13 bases in between. Germline assignment: CDR1 MNHEY and CDR2 SVGAGI. CDR3 residues: CASSLVGPVSYEQYF. CDR3 coding DNA: TGTGCCAGCAGTTTGGTAGGACCAGTCTCCTACGAGCAGTACTTC.

The rearrangement uses TRBV7-2 and TRBJ2-5, with D possibly matching TRBD2 (5 bases). Per germline, CDR1 SGHTA and CDR2 FQGNSA. Trimming cost V 4 bases and J 5 bases, with 14 bases left between them. CDR3 size: 14 residues. The CDR3 DNA is TGTGCCAGCAGCTACGTGGGAGCTAGGGAGACCCAGTACTTC. Its translation is CASSYVGARETQYF.

This chain links TRBV29-1 with TRBJ2-6; no definite D call. CDR3 length equals 18 residues. V was clipped by 4 bases and J by 0 bases, with 19 bases between them. The germline CDR1 and CDR2 sequences are SQVTM and ANQGSEA. The CDR3 nucleotides read TGCAGCGTTGCTCTTCGCACTACCCCGGACTCTGGGGCCAACGTCCTGACTTTC. Translated: CSVALRTTPDSGANVLTF.

V is TRBV7-9 and J is TRBJ1-2; unclear D gene. Germline V CDR1 and CDR2: SEHNR, FQNEAQ (reference sequence). The CDR3 spans 13 residues. V lost 5 bases, J lost 5 bases, and 12 bases lay in between. This CDR3 reads CASSHGSFYGYTF. Here the CDR3 DNA reads TGTGCCAGCAGCCACGGGAGTTTTTATGGCTACACCTTC.

As regards this clone: Within the sample, other DNA sequences also encode this same CDR3. The chain carries TRBV11-2 and TRBJ2-5; D unclear. The CDR3 loop spans 12 amino acids. Trimming removed 5 bases from V and 5 bases from J, with 9 bases in between. Germline CDR1 and CDR2: SGHAT and FQNNGV. CDR3 region: CASSPTRETQYF. In DNA form, the CDR3 reads TGTGCCAGCAGCCCTACGCGGGAGACCCAGTACTTC.

The chain is built from TRBV29-1 and TRBJ2-1; the D gene could be TRBD1 or TRBD2 (5 bases each). The V end was cut by 4 bases, the J end by 6 bases, with 16 bases between. The CDR3 covers 14 residues. Germline V gene sequence: CDR1 SQVTM, CDR2 ANQGSEA. CDR3 nucleotides: TGCAGCGTTGGGGGTAGACTAACAGGCAATGAGCAGTTCTTC. This gives the protein CSVGGRLTGNEQFF.

The chain is built from TRBV11-2 and TRBJ2-1; 10 bases map to TRBD2. Germline values: CDR1 SGHAT, CDR2 FQNNGV. The V and J ends lost 5 bases and 5 bases, in that order; junction bases with no gene match: 9. The CDR3 sequence is 16 residues long. The CDR3 protein is CASSLTGTSVDNEQFF. CDR3 bases: TGTGCCAGCAGCCTAACCGGGACTAGCGTCGACAATGAGCAGTTCTTC.

This clone has only one observation. The chain is built from TRBV19 and TRBJ2-1, with 8 bases fitting TRBD2. CDR3 length equals 13 residues. J lost 10 bases, V lost 9 bases, and 11 bases had no gene match. The germline CDR1 and CDR2 sequences are LNHDA and SQIVND (reference sequence). The CDR3, as DNA: TGTGCCAGCACCCCGGGACTAGTAGGCGAGCAGTTCTTC. Protein sequence: CASTPGLVGEQFF.

This clone occurred a few times. The V and J genes are TRBV27 and TRBJ2-5, with TRBD2 matching 8 bases. The V segment lost 5 bases and the J segment 3 bases; nucleotides outside the gene matches: 2. Germline CDR1 MNHEY, CDR2 SMNVEV (reference sequence). The CDR3 covers 13 residues. CDR3 sequence: CASSAGGEETQYF. The DNA for the CDR3 is TGTGCCAGCAGTGCGGGAGGCGAAGAGACCCAGTACTTC.

This chain joins TRBV11-2 and TRBJ2-7, with 7 bases aligning to TRBD2. With V trimmed by 7 bases and J by 6 bases, 3 bases remained unmatched. The germline CDR1 and CDR2 sequences are SGHAT and FQNNGV. This CDR3 has 11 residues. The CDR3 here is CASKSSGEQYF. As DNA, the CDR3 is TGTGCCAGCAAGTCTAGCGGCGAGCAGTACTTC.

The chain employs TRBV11-2 and TRBJ2-7, with a possible D match to TRBD1 (5 bases). The CDR3 consists of 12 residues. Trimming left V 0 bases short and J 6 bases short, with 6 bases between. CDR1 and CDR2 from the germline V gene are SGHAT and FQNNGV. CDR3 coding DNA: TGTGCCAGCAGCTTAGAAAGGGGCGAGCAGTACTTC. This encodes CASSLERGEQYF.

With respect to this clone: Other DNA sequences in this specimen translate into the identical CDR3. The rearrangement uses TRBV27 and TRBJ2-1; 15 bases agree with TRBD2. Germline V gives CDR1 MNHEY, CDR2 SMNVEV (reference sequence). The trim removed 5 bases at V and 7 bases at J, leaving 3 bases unmatched. The CDR3 is 15 amino acids. The CDR3 sequence is CASSPGTSGRNEQFF. The CDR3 nucleotides are TGTGCCAGCAGTCCCGGGACTAGCGGGAGGAATGAGCAGTTCTTC.

The chain carries TRBV27 and TRBJ1-5; D gene ambiguous. Germline V gene lookup returns CDR1 MNHEY and CDR2 SMNVEV (reference sequence). V lost 2 bases and J 0 bases, leaving 14 bases between the germline ends. There are 17 residues in the CDR3. The CDR3 coding sequence is TGTGCCAGCAGTTTACTCGCGGCTGAGCATAGCAATCAGCCCCAGCATTTT. Protein sequence: CASSLLAAEHSNQPQHF.

This chain connects TRBV19 to TRBJ1-1, with D uncertain. Germline V gene sequence: CDR1 LNHDA, CDR2 SQIVND (reference sequence). Trimming took 8 bases from V and 0 from J, leaving 10 bases between them. The CDR3 is 13 amino acids. CDR3 nucleotide sequence: TGTGCCAGTCGCCCAGCGGTGAACACTGAAGCTTTCTTT. Its translation is CASRPAVNTEAFF.

This chain uses TRBV27 with TRBJ2-1, with 12 bases identical to TRBD2. Trimming cost V 6 bases and J 4 bases; bases outside gene matches: 4. This CDR3 contains 15 residues. Germline V gene sequence: CDR1 MNHEY, CDR2 SMNVEV (reference sequence). The CDR3 nucleotides read TGTGCCAGCAGGCTAGGGACTAGCGGGTACAATGAGCAGTTCTTC. Residues: CASRLGTSGYNEQFF.

The CDR3 nucleotides read TGTGCCATCAGTGAGTCGAGTAAACCCACCGGGGAGCTGTTTTTT. Encoded protein: CAISESSKPTGELFF. The rearrangement links TRBV10-3 to TRBJ2-2, with D uncertain. Germline V CDR1 and CDR2: ENHRY, SYGVKD. Trimming left V 0 bases short and J 4 bases short, with 9 bases between. The CDR3 runs to 15 residues.

J is TRBJ2-3 and V is TRBV15, with no clear D. The V gene's germline CDR1 is LNHNV and CDR2 YYDKDF (reference sequence). There are 14 residues in the CDR3. V was shortened by 1 base and J by 1 base, with 6 bases between the two germline ends. The CDR3 nucleotides read TGTGCCACCAGCAGAGGATCAGGCACAGATACGCAGTATTTT. This codes for CATSRGSGTDTQYF.

The chain uses TRBV9 and TRBJ2-5; 7 bases map to TRBD2. Germline V gene sequence: CDR1 SGDLS, CDR2 YYNGEE. The CDR3 runs 16 residues. The junction had 12 bases not matched to a gene; V was cut back by 4 bases and J by 3 bases. The CDR3 here is CASSSGRSGIEETQYF. DNA for the CDR3: TGTGCCAGCAGCTCCGGCCGCAGCGGGATAGAAGAGACCCAGTACTTC.